This is a list of T cell receptor beta chains from one sample in a study of OX40 agonist ivuxolimab in advanced cancers. TCRdb's table, derived via immunoSEQ multiplex PCR, lists solely in-frame clones and lacks some. The repertoire includes about 84,000 clones, roughly nine tenths of them detected once, and over 0.15% sits in the top ten. Material: CD4+ or CD8+ T cells sorted from blood, obtained in a trial of the OX40 agonist ivuxolimab. The receptors were gathered from an adult with an advanced solid tumor such as melanoma, head and neck, liver or kidney cancer. Both conserved end residues are part of each CDR3. D genes are given only for firm matches. Only part of the rows carry a size: once, few, many, or a class if the clone is expanded.

>TRBJ1-6|.|TRBV30|.
CAWSVTGSGNSPLHF
TGTGCCTGGAGTGTAACAGGTTCGGGAAATTCACCCCTCCACTTT
>TRBJ1-2|TRBD1|TRBV29-1|.
CSVKPMTGAGGKGYTF
TGCAGCGTGAAACCGATGACAGGGGCGGGAGGAAAGGGCTACACCTTC
>TRBJ2-7|TRBD2|TRBV13|once
CASSSSGTSYEQYF
TGTGCCAGCAGCAGTAGCGGGACCTCCTACGAGCAGTACTTC
>TRBJ1-4|.|TRBV6-1|.
CASSEDSWEKLFF
TGTGCCAGCAGCGAGGACAGCTGGGAAAAACTGTTTTTT
>TRBJ2-3|TRBD2|TRBV29-1|.
CSVAEAPSGGANTQYF
TGCAGCGTTGCTGAAGCCCCTAGCGGGGGGGCTAATACGCAGTATTTT
>TRBJ2-2|.|TRBV27|.
CASSSQVGRRLTGNTGELFF
TGTGCCAGCAGTTCCCAAGTAGGCAGACGCCTTACGGGGAACACCGGGGAGCTGTTTTTT
>TRBJ2-2|TRBD2|TRBV9|.
CASSGDYTGELFF
TGTGCCAGTAGCGGGGACTACACCGGGGAGCTGTTTTTT
>TRBJ1-6|.|TRBV30|.
CAWSVDANSPLHF
TGTGCCTGGAGTGTAGACGCTAATTCACCCCTCCACTTT
>TRBJ2-7|.|TRBV4-2|.
CASSLTGPYEQYF
TGTGCCAGCAGCCTCACAGGACCCTACGAGCAGTACTTC
>TRBJ2-2|.|TRBV7-8|once
CASSASGADTGELFF
TGTGCCAGCAGCGCCTCCGGGGCAGACACCGGGGAGCTGTTTTTT
>TRBJ1-4|.|TRBV28|few
CASQRMGAGGRKLFF
TGTGCCAGCCAGCGGATGGGGGCCGGAGGGCGAAAACTGTTTTTT
>TRBJ2-1|.|TRBV30|.
CAWSYGQNNEQFF
TGTGCCTGGAGTTACGGACAGAACAATGAGCAGTTCTTC
>TRBJ2-1|.|TRBV2|.
CASRATSKYNEQFF
TGTGCCAGCAGGGCGACTAGTAAGTACAATGAGCAGTTCTTC
>TRBJ1-6|.|TRBV6-6|.
CASSVQVYNSPLHF
TGTGCCAGCAGTGTTCAGGTCTATAATTCACCCCTCCACTTT
>TRBJ1-6|.|TRBV6-5|.
CASSYSQESSPLHF
TGTGCCAGCAGTTACTCCCAGGAGAGTTCACCCCTCCACTTT
>TRBJ2-5|TRBD2|TRBV2|.
CASSTGTSGTGFGETQYF
TGTGCCAGCAGTACCGGGACTAGCGGGACTGGGTTCGGGGAGACCCAGTACTTC
>TRBJ2-3|TRBD2|TRBV7-9|once
CASSWNGRGVTDTQYF
TGTGCCAGCAGCTGGAATGGGAGGGGTGTGACAGATACGCAGTATTTT
>TRBJ2-7|.|TRBV10-3|.
CAISESPGKVYEQYF
TGTGCCATCAGTGAGTCCCCGGGGAAGGTGTACGAGCAGTACTTC
>TRBJ2-1|TRBD2|TRBV29-1|.
CSAPGLAGGVSYNEQFF
TGCAGCGCCCCGGGACTAGCGGGAGGGGTCTCCTACAATGAGCAGTTCTTC
>TRBJ2-5|.|TRBV9|.
CASTRGLPLDLGETQYF
TGTGCCAGCACCCGAGGGCTCCCCTTAGATCTCGGGGAGACCCAGTACTTC
>TRBJ1-1|.|TRBV5-5|.
CASSLFTEGEAFF
TGTGCCAGCAGCTTGTTTACCGAGGGGGAAGCTTTCTTT
>TRBJ1-1|.|TRBV20-1|.
CSVSGVSAFF
TGCAGTGTCTCAGGGGTATCAGCTTTCTTT
>TRBJ2-5|.|TRBV19|.
CASSVGTPKGVQYF
TGTGCCAGTAGTGTCGGGACACCTAAAGGGGTCCAGTACTTC
>TRBJ2-7|.|TRBV10-2|.
CASSEVGSYEQYF
TGCGCCAGCAGTGAAGTAGGCAGCTACGAGCAGTACTTC
>TRBJ1-4|.|TRBV4-1|.
CASSQEGVNYEKLFF
TGCGCCAGCAGCCAAGAGGGGGTGAATTATGAAAAACTGTTTTTT
>TRBJ1-1|.|TRBV5-6|.
CASSQNRGSKTFF
TGTGCCAGCAGCCAAAATCGGGGATCGAAAACTTTCTTT
>TRBJ1-1|.|TRBV11-1|.
CASSQRFSGLEAFF
TGTGCCAGCAGCCAAAGATTTTCGGGGTTGGAAGCTTTCTTT
>TRBJ2-7|.|TRBV6-1|.
CASSLWENYEQYF
TGTGCCAGCAGCCTGTGGGAGAACTACGAGCAGTACTTC
>TRBJ2-7|.|TRBV19|.
CASTRGTGPGETYEQYF
TGTGCCAGCACACGCGGGACGGGTCCGGGAGAAACTTACGAGCAGTACTTC
>TRBJ2-2|.|TRBV29-1|few
CSVERDTGELFF
TGCAGCGTTGAACGCGACACCGGGGAGCTGTTTTTT